The following is a T cell receptor (beta chain) sequence with its context. The V and J ends lost 0 bases and 3 bases respectively, with 14 bases between them. The germline CDR1 and CDR2 sequences are LGHNA and YNFKEQ. The CDR3 sequence is 16 residues long. The source of the sample is a study of blood T cell repertoires in COVID-19. Study in general: Italy, Spain and the United States were the sources of the convalescent and acute COVID-19 samples.

Per the authors' pipeline: Amplification from reference gene primers served as the basis for estimated nucleated cell counts. The repertoire was sequenced with immunoSEQ multiplex PCR; TCRdb's copy has only in-frame clones and lacks some. V, J and clone size were drawn from that table, and D and trimming were deduced from the DNA. The sample shows more than 40,000 clones, approximately 85% of them seen only once. The sequence was obtained from a human donor in a cohort sampled during active COVID-19. The donor label of this sample is uncertain. Sequencing was done on a sample of peripheral blood. V is TRBV4-2 and J is TRBJ1-1, with a possible D match to TRBD1 (6 bases). As DNA, the CDR3 is TGTGCCAGCAGCCAAGATTCGCACAGGGAATACACTGAAGCTTTCTTT. Translating it yields CASSQDSHREYTEAFF.